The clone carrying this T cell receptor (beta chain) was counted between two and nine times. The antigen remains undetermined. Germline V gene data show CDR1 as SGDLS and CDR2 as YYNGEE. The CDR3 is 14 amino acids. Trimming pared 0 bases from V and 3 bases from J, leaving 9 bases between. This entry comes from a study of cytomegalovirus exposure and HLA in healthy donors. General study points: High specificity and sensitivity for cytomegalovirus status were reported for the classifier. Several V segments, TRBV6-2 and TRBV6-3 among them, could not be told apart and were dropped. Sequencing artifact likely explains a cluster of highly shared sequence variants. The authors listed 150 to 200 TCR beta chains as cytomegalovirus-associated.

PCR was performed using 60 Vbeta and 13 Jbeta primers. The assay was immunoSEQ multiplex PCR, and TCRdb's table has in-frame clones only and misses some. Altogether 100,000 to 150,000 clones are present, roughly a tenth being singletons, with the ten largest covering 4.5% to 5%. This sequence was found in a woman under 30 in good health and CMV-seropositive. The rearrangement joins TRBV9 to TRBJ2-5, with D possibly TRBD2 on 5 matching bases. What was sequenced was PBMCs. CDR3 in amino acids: CASSVESGEETQYF. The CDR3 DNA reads TGTGCCAGCAGCGTAGAATCCGGGGAAGAGACCCAGTACTTC.